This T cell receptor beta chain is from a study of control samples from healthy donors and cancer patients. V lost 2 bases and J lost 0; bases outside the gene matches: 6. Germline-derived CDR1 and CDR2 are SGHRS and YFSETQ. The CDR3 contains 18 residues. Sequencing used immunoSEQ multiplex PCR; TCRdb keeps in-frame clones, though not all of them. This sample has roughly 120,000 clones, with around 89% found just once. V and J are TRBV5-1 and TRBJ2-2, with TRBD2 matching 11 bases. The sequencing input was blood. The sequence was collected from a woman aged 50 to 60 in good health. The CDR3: CASSLMASGGTNTGELFF. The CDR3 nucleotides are TGCGCCAGCAGCTTAATGGCTAGCGGGGGGACGAACACCGGGGAGCTGTTTTTT.